Presented here are 17 T cell receptor beta chains from one specimen sequenced in a study of blood T cell repertoires in COVID-19. Sequencing was performed with immunoSEQ multiplex PCR; in TCRdb, only in-frame clones are kept and a portion is missing. The table records roughly 80,000 clones, more than 75% of them present only once. The specimen sequenced was peripheral blood. Receptor source: a human donor in a cohort sampled during active COVID-19.

There are a few counts of this clone. The chain links TRBV10-1 to TRBJ1-1, with 7 bases identical to TRBD1. The CDR3 loop spans 15 amino acids. Germline values: CDR1 WNHNN, CDR2 SYGVQD (reference sequence). Trimming at V came to 0 bases and at J to 1 base, leaving 2 bases not matched to a gene. DNA of the CDR3: TGCGCCAGCAGTGAGTCGAAGGGGGCGAACACTGAAGCTTTCTTT. Protein sequence: CASSESKGANTEAFF.

The chain is built from TRBV27 and TRBJ1-1, with D possibly matching TRBD1 (5 bases). The length of the CDR3 is 13 residues. The V gene's germline CDR1 is MNHEY and CDR2 SMNVEV (reference sequence). V was shortened by 7 bases and J by 5 bases, with 14 bases between the two germline ends. The CDR3 DNA reads as TGTGCCAGCATTGGGGCGGGGGTGACTGAAGCTTTCTTT. This codes for CASIGAGVTEAFF.

This clone has ten or more counts. The gene calls are TRBV7-2 and TRBJ2-3; a possible D gene is TRBD2 (6 bases). This CDR3 is built from 14 residues. The germline V gene has CDR1 SGHTA and CDR2 FQGNSA. Trimming took off 5 bases at V and 0 bases at J, with 9 bases between the two ends. CDR3 DNA sequence: TGTGCCAGCAGCCGGGACTTGAGCACAGATACGCAGTATTTT. Translating it yields CASSRDLSTDTQYF.

The chain combines TRBV30 with TRBJ2-5; D perhaps matches TRBD1 (5 bases). Looked up from germline, CDR1 is GTSNPN and CDR2 is SVGIG (reference sequence). The CDR3 totals 16 residues. The germline V and J ends were trimmed by 2 bases and 5 bases, with 21 bases remaining between them. The CDR3 is CAWSNLGRAIVETQYF. CDR3 nucleotides: TGTGCCTGGAGTAACCTCGGCAGGGCGATAGTTGAGACCCAGTACTTC.

The gene calls are TRBV19 and TRBJ1-2; TRBD1 agrees at 7 bases. CDR1 is LNHDA and CDR2 is SQIVND in the germline V gene (reference sequence). CDR3 length: 16 amino acids. Trimming took 1 base from V and 2 from J; bases not matched to a gene: 7. CDR3: CASSIGLTGPNYGYTF. CDR3 DNA: TGTGCCAGTAGTATAGGCCTGACAGGGCCAAACTATGGCTACACCTTC. Using reference TRBV19 and TRBJ1-2 for the parts outside the CDR3, the full variable domain is DGGITQSPKYLFRKEGQNVTLSCEQNLNHDAMYWYRQDPGQGLRLIYYSQIVNDFQKGDIAEGYSVSREKKESFPLTVTSAQKNPTAFYLCASSIGLTGPNYGYTFGSGTRLTVV.

The chain is built from TRBV30 and TRBJ1-2, with TRBD1 matching over 9 bases. This CDR3 is 13 amino acids long. V shed 5 bases, J shed 7 bases, and the junction held 8 bases outside the gene matches. In germline, CDR1 is GTSNPN, CDR2 SVGIG (reference sequence). In nucleotides, the CDR3 is TGTGCCTGGGCTGAACAGGGGGCATCTGGCTACACCTTC. It translates to CAWAEQGASGYTF.

The rearrangement uses TRBV30 and TRBJ1-6; perhaps TRBD1 as D (5 bases). The germline CDR1 and CDR2 sequences are GTSNPN and SVGIG (reference sequence). V lost 7 bases and J 11 bases, leaving 15 bases between the germline ends. The CDR3 extends over 12 amino acids. The CDR3: CALTVGFAPLHF. CDR3 nucleotides: TGTGCCTTGACAGTAGGTTTTGCACCCCTCCACTTT.

This chain joins TRBV9 and TRBJ2-5, with D perhaps matching TRBD2 (6 bases). The germline CDR1 and CDR2 sequences are SGDLS and YYNGEE. The V gene lost 4 bases and the J gene lost 7 bases, with 17 bases spanning the gap. This CDR3 is built from 14 residues. CDR3 protein: CASSKAGGVGTQYF. Written as DNA, the CDR3 is TGTGCCAGCAGCAAGGCGGGCGGGGTCGGGACCCAGTACTTC.

The rearrangement uses TRBV20-1 and TRBJ2-1; 12 nucleotides agree with TRBD2. The CDR3 sequence is 15 residues long. The germline gives CDR1 DFQATT, CDR2 SNEGSKA (reference sequence). J gave up 9 bases and V 3 bases, and 9 bases lay outside the gene matches. In nucleotides, the CDR3 is TGCAGTGCTAGTCCCCTAGCGGGGGGGAAGAGTGAGCAGTTCTTC. Translation: CSASPLAGGKSEQFF.

The gene calls are TRBV27 and TRBJ2-7; 9 nucleotides match TRBD1. The V gene's germline CDR1 is MNHEY and CDR2 SMNVEV (reference sequence). After removal of 2 bases from V and 3 bases from J, the junction contained 5 bases not matched to a gene. The CDR3 extends over 15 amino acids. DNA of the CDR3: TGTGCCAGCAGTTTAAGGGGGACAGGGCTCTACGAGCAGTACTTC. Amino acid sequence: CASSLRGTGLYEQYF.

The chain employs TRBV4-1 and TRBJ2-7; tentatively, D is TRBD1 (5 bases). V lost 0 bases and J 3 bases, leaving 15 bases between the germline ends. From germline, CDR1 is MGHRA and CDR2 YSYEKL. The CDR3 is 16 residues long. The CDR3 nucleotides read TGCGCCAGCAGCCAAGATTTGGTGGGGCAGCACTACGAGCAGTACTTC. As protein: CASSQDLVGQHYEQYF.

V gene TRBV13 combines with J gene TRBJ2-5, with 7 bases fitting TRBD2. The CDR3 runs to 16 residues. The V gene's germline CDR1 is PRHDT and CDR2 FYEKMQ (reference sequence). Germline trimming cut 1 base from V and 5 bases from J; bases unmatched to any gene: 10. The CDR3 coding sequence is TGTGCCAGCAGCTTAGCCAGCGGGGTAGGACTGGAGACCCAGTACTTC. Translating gives CASSLASGVGLETQYF.

This sequence joins TRBV5-1 and TRBJ1-2, with TRBD1 identical over 7 bases. This CDR3 comprises 12 residues. V lost 3 bases and J lost 5; bases outside the gene matches: 1. Germline V gene data show CDR1 as SGHRS and CDR2 as YFSETQ. CDR3 sequence reads: CASSSTGYGYTF. The CDR3 DNA sequence: TGCGCCAGCAGCTCGACAGGGTATGGCTACACCTTC.

The chain links TRBV28 to TRBJ2-7; 12 bases agree with TRBD1. The CDR3 length is 16 residues. The germline V gene encodes CDR1 MDHEN and CDR2 SYDVKM. V lost 6 bases and J lost 7; bases outside the gene matches: 13. CDR3 region: CASRHRDRGLLGEQYF. Here the CDR3 DNA reads TGTGCCAGCAGGCACCGGGACAGGGGGCTTCTCGGGGAGCAGTACTTC.

The V and J genes are TRBV5-1 and TRBJ1-1; 9 positions match TRBD1. J was trimmed by 6 bases and V by 3 bases; bases with no gene match: 12. This CDR3 is 16 amino acids long. The germline gives CDR1 SGHRS, CDR2 YFSETQ. This CDR3 is CASSWSGQGSGAEAFF. The CDR3 DNA follows: TGCGCCAGCAGCTGGTCGGGACAGGGAAGTGGAGCTGAAGCTTTCTTT.

CDR3 in amino acids: CASSSTIGYGETQYF. In nucleotides, the CDR3 is TGTGCCAGCAGCTCCACCATCGGGTATGGGGAGACCCAGTACTTC. The genes are TRBV7-6 and TRBJ2-5; D gene uncertain. The V end was cut by 4 bases, the J end by 5 bases, with 17 bases between. Germline loops: CDR1 SGHVS, CDR2 FNYEAQ. This CDR3 is 15 amino acids long.

The J gene is TRBJ2-1, the V gene TRBV4-1; 9 bases match TRBD1. Germline CDR1 and CDR2: MGHRA and YSYEKL. V shed 1 base and J 1 base; nucleotides not matched to a gene: 17. The CDR3 covers 21 residues. CDR3 bases: TGCGCCAGCAGCCAAGCCCCCACTGGACAGGGGCGGCGTTGGTCCTACAATGAGCAGTTCTTC. Translating it yields CASSQAPTGQGRRWSYNEQFF.